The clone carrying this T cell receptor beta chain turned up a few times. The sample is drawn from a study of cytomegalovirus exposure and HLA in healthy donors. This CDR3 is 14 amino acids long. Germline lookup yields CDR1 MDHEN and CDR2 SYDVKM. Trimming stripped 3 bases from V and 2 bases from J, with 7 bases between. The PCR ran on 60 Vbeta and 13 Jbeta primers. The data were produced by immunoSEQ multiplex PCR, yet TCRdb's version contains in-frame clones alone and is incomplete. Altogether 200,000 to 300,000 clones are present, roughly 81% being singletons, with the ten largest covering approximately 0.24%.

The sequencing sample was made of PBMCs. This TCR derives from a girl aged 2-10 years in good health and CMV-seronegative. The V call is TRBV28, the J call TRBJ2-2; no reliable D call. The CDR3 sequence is CASSLTTNTGELFF. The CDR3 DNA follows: TGTGCCAGCAGTTTGACAACAAACACCGGGGAGCTGTTTTTT.